This T cell receptor (beta chain) was profiled in a study of Ad26.COV2.S vaccination and SARS-CoV-2 variants. Notes on the study in general: Recipients of either vaccine or placebo displayed similar breadth of non-spike TCRs.

Documented treatment: around 19 received Ad26.COV2.S at low or high dose, single or two shots; 5 received placebo; per-sample allocation not given. Samples analyzed were those drawn on day 63 after the first vaccine or placebo injection. The individual, an adult aged 18-55 years, was a donor in Boston. The V end lost 7 bases, the J end lost 1 base, and 11 bases lay between the germline ends. This CDR3 region has 14 residues. Germline V lookup: CDR1 MNHNY, CDR2 SVGAGI (reference sequence). On this clone itself: Its antigen is as yet unknown.

Repertoires were generated with immunoSEQ multiplex PCR, while TCRdb's copy carries only in-frame clones and drops some. This sample has roughly 420,000 clones, with approximately 90% found just once. The sequences come from peripheral blood, collected in a trial of Ad26.COV2.S vaccine versus placebo. The chain combines TRBV6-6 with TRBJ2-4; tentative D call: TRBD2 (7 bases). This clonotype was sampled from a person aged 18 to 65 who received the Ad26.COV2.S COVID-19 vaccine or a placebo. The CDR3 DNA reads TGTGCCAGCATCGGGGGGCAGGCCAAAAACATTCAGTACTTC. Translating it yields CASIGGQAKNIQYF.